This T cell receptor (beta chain) was sequenced in a study of identical twins. The CDR3 length is 14 residues. Germline V gene lookup returns CDR1 MNHEY and CDR2 SMNVEV (reference sequence). With 5 bases clipped from V and 3 bases from J, the junction kept 7 bases outside the gene matches. Through template switching, a universal primer site was introduced, and the cDNA contained unique molecular identifiers. A single record per CDR3 protein comes from TCRdb applying MiXCR to the 5' RACE reads. The sample yields 200,000 to 250,000 distinct CDR3 sequences, over 9.5% seen once. These data also formed part of another study, on yellow fever vaccine responses in identical twins.

The sequence came from a woman aged 18-30 years in good health. The rearrangement links TRBV27 to TRBJ2-7; 7 bases map to TRBD1. Sample: memory (CD45RO+) T cells sorted from blood. CDR3 residues: CASSLIGGFYEQYF. In DNA, the CDR3 is TGTGCCAGCAGTCTCATAGGGGGCTTCTACGAGCAGTACTTC.